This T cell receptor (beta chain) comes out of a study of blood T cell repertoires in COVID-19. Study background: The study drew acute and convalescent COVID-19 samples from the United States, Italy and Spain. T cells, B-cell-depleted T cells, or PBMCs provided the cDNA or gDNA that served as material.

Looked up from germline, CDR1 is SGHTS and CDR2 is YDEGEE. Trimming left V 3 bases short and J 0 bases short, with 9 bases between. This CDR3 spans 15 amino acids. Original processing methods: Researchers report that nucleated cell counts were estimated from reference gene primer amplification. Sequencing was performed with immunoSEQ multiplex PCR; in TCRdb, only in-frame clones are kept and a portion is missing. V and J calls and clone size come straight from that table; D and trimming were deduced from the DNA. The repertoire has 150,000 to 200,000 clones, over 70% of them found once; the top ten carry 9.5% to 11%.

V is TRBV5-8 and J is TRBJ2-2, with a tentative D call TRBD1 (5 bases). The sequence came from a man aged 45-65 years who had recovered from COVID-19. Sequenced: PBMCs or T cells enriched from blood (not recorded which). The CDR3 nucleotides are TGTGCCAGCAGCTCCCAGACAGCGAACACCGGGGAGCTGTTTTTT. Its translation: CASSSQTANTGELFF.